The entry below describes one T cell receptor beta chain. Its matching antigen is unknown. The data stem from a study of cytomegalovirus exposure and HLA in healthy donors. Points from the study as a whole: V- and J-gene trimming of TCR beta was linked (in a later analysis) to a missense DCLRE1C variant. In a later analysis, parvovirus B19, influenza, CMV and Epstein-Barr virus appeared linked to several top co-occurrence clusters.

PCR was performed using 60 Vbeta and 13 Jbeta primers. Measured with immunoSEQ multiplex PCR; TCRdb has only the in-frame clones, and not every one. Of roughly 100,000 clones in the sample, 10% to 15% were seen once. Deletions cut 0 bases from V and 7 bases from J, with 13 bases between. Germline V CDR1 and CDR2: MGHRA, YSYEKL. This CDR3 region has 15 residues. This TCR derives from a man aged 40-55 years in good health and CMV-seropositive. Sequencing input: PBMCs. The chain joins TRBV4-1 to TRBJ1-5, with no clear D. The CDR3 coding sequence is TGCGCCAGCAGCCAAGATGGCAGTTCGGGGCAGCCCCAGCATTTT. This translates into CASSQDGSSGQPQHF.